This T cell receptor beta chain was recorded in a study of T cells in Graves' hyperthyroidism and ophthalmopathy. This clonotype was recorded many times. TCR beta CDR3 sequences were amplified from RNA transcripts. With the HTBI primer set, the TCR CDR3 went through a first round of RT-PCR. TCRdb reanalysed the multiplex PCR reads using MiXCR and keeps one entry per CDR3 protein. The sample contains around 570,000 distinct CDR3 sequences, 15% to 20% of which appear only once. V was pared by 6 bases and J by 4 bases, with 17 bases between. This CDR3 contains 14 residues. CDR1 and CDR2 (germline): SQVTM, ANQGSEA.

The genes are TRBV29-1 and TRBJ2-3; D unclear. The sequenced sample was blood. The receptor comes from a man between 35 and 55 years old with Graves' ophthalmopathy. This CDR3 reads CSVRSRPGPDTQYF. In DNA, the CDR3 is TGCAGCGTCCGCTCCCGGCCCGGACCAGATACGCAGTATTTT.